These 2 T cell receptor beta chains came from one sample sequenced in a study of regulatory T cells in long-lasting Graves disease. Documented time point: persistent/refractory GD, antithyroid drugs over 5 years with positive TRAb. The TCR library was prepared using RNA isolated from PBMCs. Relying on iRepertoire HTBI primers and Arm-PCR of CDR3 regions, the team built TCR beta libraries. TCRdb fed the multiplex PCR reads into MiXCR, producing one record per CDR3 protein. Of approximately 380,000 distinct CDR3 sequences listed, roughly 20% were seen once; the top ten hold 20%. The starting material was peripheral blood mononuclear cells (PBMCs), obtained when the disease was refractory, from a patient treated with antithyroid drugs. The source is a female donor with Graves disease.

The CDR3 bases are TGCAGTGCTAGTTGGCAGGGGGCAAGGGGCAATGAGCAGTTCTTC. It yields the protein CSASWQGARGNEQFF. The gene calls are TRBV20-1 and TRBJ2-1, with 8 bases lining up with TRBD1. Trimming took 3 bases from V and 6 from J; bases not matched to a gene: 10. The CDR3 runs 15 residues. CDR1 is DFQATT and CDR2 is SNEGSKA in the germline V gene (reference sequence).

This clonotype was detected ten times or more. The V and J genes are TRBV27 and TRBJ2-7; D may be TRBD1 or TRBD2 (5 bases each). This CDR3 contains 15 residues. With 3 bases removed from V and 0 bases from J, the gap between germline ends came to 12 bases. The germline V gene encodes CDR1 MNHEY and CDR2 SMNVEV (reference sequence). CDR3 nucleotides: TGTGCCAGCAGTTTCTCCGGGACGCACTCCTACGAGCAGTACTTC. It yields the protein CASSFSGTHSYEQYF.